A selection of T cell receptor beta chains follows, all from one sample in a study of T cell responses to AZD1222 COVID-19 vaccine. The table came from immunoSEQ multiplex PCR; TCRdb's copy has only in-frame clones and leaves some out. The table records roughly 77,000 clones, about 91% of them present only once. The source was peripheral blood, collected on day 0 of MenACWY control vaccination. The receptors originated from an adult in good health. Both conserved end residues are part of each CDR3. The order of the fields is clone size, D gene, CDR3 length, V gene, J gene, CDR3 DNA, CDR3 protein. The D gene is left open where the match is weak. Size is stated for part of the rows, as once, few or many counts, or as a class when the clone is expanded.

.	TRBD1	15	TRBV5-1	TRBJ2-2	TGCGCCAGCAGCGTTCAGGGGGTTGGAACCGGGGAGCTGTTTTTT	CASSVQGVGTGELFF
.	.	13	TRBV19	TRBJ2-7	TGTGCCAGTAGTGCCGCTGTCCGTTACGAGCAGTACTTC	CASSAAVRYEQYF
.	TRBD2	14	TRBV30	TRBJ2-3	TGTGCCTGGAGGGGACTAGCGGGGACAGATACGCAGTATTTT	CAWRGLAGTDTQYF
.	.	16	TRBV19	TRBJ2-2	TGTGCCAGTAAGGCCCAAGGTCAAAGGAACACCGGGGAGCTGTTTTTT	CASKAQGQRNTGELFF
.	.	14	TRBV7-2	TRBJ1-2	TGTGCCAGCAGCTTAGAGCCTGGGGGGTTTGGCTACACCTTC	CASSLEPGGFGYTF
.	.	13	TRBV15	TRBJ2-7	TGTGCCACCAGCAGGGACAGTCCCCACGAGCAGTACTTC	CATSRDSPHEQYF
.	TRBD1	14	TRBV19	TRBJ2-1	TGTGCCAGTAGCGACAGGGCCGGCTCCAATGAGCAGTTCTTC	CASSDRAGSNEQFF
.	.	16	TRBV7-9	TRBJ2-1	TGTGCCAGCAGCCCATTGAGGGTGGACCCCAACAATGAGCAGTTCTTC	CASSPLRVDPNNEQFF
.	.	13	TRBV6-5	TRBJ1-5	TGTGCCAGCAGCGCCGAGGTCGATCAGCCCCAGCATTTT	CASSAEVDQPQHF
.	.	14	TRBV28	TRBJ1-6	TGTGCCAGCCTTTCCAGCCGGTATAATTCACCCCTCCACTTT	CASLSSRYNSPLHF
once	TRBD2	17	TRBV24-1	TRBJ2-5	TGTGCCACCAGTGACCCCGGGGGCGGGGGGCTCCGGGAGACCCAGTACTTC	CATSDPGGGGLRETQYF